The sequence of this T cell receptor (beta chain) was determined in a study of shared clonotypes between healthy human individuals. Notes on the study in general: Naive subsets, compared against memory subsets, generally had larger estimated richness values. Clonotype sharing among donors likely depends on sequencing depth. It was observed that roughly 5.4% of naive CD4 clonotypes were shared across a handful of donors.

The CDR3 extends over 17 amino acids. The junction had 10 bases not matched to a gene; V was cut back by 5 bases and J by 5 bases. Germline CDR1 is SGHAT and CDR2 is FQNNGV. Naive CD8 cells comprised CD45RO-negative, CCR7-positively selected cells, excluding terminally differentiated effector memory CD45RA+ cells. Several immunoSEQ plates held equal portions of the genomic DNA taken from each subset. Using immunoSEQ multiplex PCR, the repertoire was profiled, and TCRdb retains in-frame clones only, with some absent. Seen here are around 1.9 million clones, 85% to 95% observed once, and the top ten hold about 1.7%. With regard to this clone: What it binds is unknown.

The chain has TRBV11-2 and TRBJ2-7, with TRBD2 matching 15 bases. The receptor's source is a man aged 18-30 years in good health. Some clones in this sample may be carry-over from other donors' samples. The sample comprised naive CD8+ T cells from PBMCs. CDR3 in DNA: TGTGCCAGCAGCACGCGGACTAGCGGGAGGGCTCCAGACGAGCAGTACTTC. It codes for CASSTRTSGRAPDEQYF.